Described below is a single T cell receptor beta chain sequence and its context. In the source study's methods: How many nucleated cells were present was estimated from reference gene primer amplification. TCRdb keeps only in-frame clones here, not all; method: immunoSEQ multiplex PCR. V, J and clone size were drawn from that table, and D and trimming were deduced from the DNA. The sample lists 300,000 to 400,000 clones; approximately 87% were seen once. These data come from a study of blood T cell repertoires in COVID-19. At the level of the study: Spain, Italy and the United States supplied samples that represented acute and convalescent COVID-19. T cells, B-cell-depleted T cells, or PBMCs supplied cDNA or gDNA.

The CDR3 covers 13 residues. The germline V gene has CDR1 SQVTM and CDR2 ANQGSEA. The V end lost 4 bases, the J end lost 0 bases, and 7 bases lay between the germline ends. Enrollment of patients from Seattle took place during active infection, with longitudinal follow-up. This sequence joins TRBV29-1 and TRBJ2-1; D gene uncertain. Sequencing was done on a sample of peripheral blood. The receptor was isolated from a woman in her forties or fifties with COVID-19, enrolled during active disease. CDR3 amino acids: CSVVPSSYNEQFF. The CDR3 DNA is TGCAGCGTTGTGCCGAGCTCCTACAATGAGCAGTTCTTC.